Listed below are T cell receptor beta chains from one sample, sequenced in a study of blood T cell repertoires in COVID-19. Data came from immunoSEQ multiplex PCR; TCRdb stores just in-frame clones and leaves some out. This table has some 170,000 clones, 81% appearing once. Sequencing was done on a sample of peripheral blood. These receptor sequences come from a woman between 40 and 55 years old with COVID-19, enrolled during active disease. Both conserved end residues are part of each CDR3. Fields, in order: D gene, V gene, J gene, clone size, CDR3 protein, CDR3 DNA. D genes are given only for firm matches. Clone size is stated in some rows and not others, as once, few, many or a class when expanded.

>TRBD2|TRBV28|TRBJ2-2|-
CASRTSGRDSGELFF
TGTGCCAGCAGGACTAGCGGGAGAGATAGCGGGGAGCTGTTTTTT
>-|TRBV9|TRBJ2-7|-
CASSVDPSDYEQYF
TGTGCCAGCAGCGTAGATCCCTCAGACTACGAGCAGTACTTC
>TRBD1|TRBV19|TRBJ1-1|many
CASEQGVGNTEAFF
TGTGCCAGTGAACAGGGGGTAGGGAACACTGAAGCTTTCTTT
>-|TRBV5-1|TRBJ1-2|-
CASSLDRVYGYTF
TGCGCCAGCAGCTTGGACAGAGTCTATGGCTACACCTTC
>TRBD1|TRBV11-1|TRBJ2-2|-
CASRWDRTNTGELFF
TGTGCCAGCAGATGGGACAGGACAAACACCGGGGAGCTGTTTTTT
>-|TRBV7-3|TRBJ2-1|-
CASSPVGNANEQFF
TGTGCCAGCAGCCCTGTCGGGAATGCGAATGAGCAGTTCTTC
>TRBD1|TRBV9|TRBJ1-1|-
CASSPGQGSTEAFF
TGTGCCAGCAGCCCAGGACAGGGCTCAACTGAAGCTTTCTTT
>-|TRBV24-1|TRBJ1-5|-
CATSEGGNQPQHF
TGTGCCACCAGTGAGGGGGGGAACCAGCCCCAGCATTTT
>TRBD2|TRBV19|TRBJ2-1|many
CASSTLAGGVVGNEQFF
TGTGCCAGTAGTACGCTAGCGGGAGGGGTTGTAGGGAATGAGCAGTTCTTC
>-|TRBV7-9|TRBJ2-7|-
CASSSDSTTYEQYF
TGTGCCAGCAGCTCGGACAGTACTACCTACGAGCAGTACTTC
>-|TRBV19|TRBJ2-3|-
CASKRAGGGRSTDTQYF
TGTGCCAGTAAGCGGGCTGGCGGCGGACGTTCCACAGATACGCAGTATTTT
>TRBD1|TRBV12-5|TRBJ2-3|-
CASRLGQGTDTQYF
TGTGCTAGTCGCCTTGGACAGGGGACAGATACGCAGTATTTT
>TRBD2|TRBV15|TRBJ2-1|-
CATSSGSGINEQFF
TGTGCCACCAGCTCGGGTAGCGGGATCAATGAGCAGTTCTTC